This T cell receptor beta chain was observed in a study of blood T cell repertoires in COVID-19. With 9 bases clipped from V and 7 bases from J, the junction kept 17 bases outside the gene matches. CDR3 length equals 16 residues. CDR1 and CDR2 from the germline V gene are KGHDR and SFDVKD. Profiled with immunoSEQ multiplex PCR; TCRdb holds only in-frame clones, not every one. The repertoire holds 350,000 to 450,000 clones, with approximately 93% as singletons. Specimen: PBMCs or T cells enriched from blood (not recorded which). This TCR came from a woman aged 40 to 50 who had been exposed to COVID-19. This chain uses TRBV24-1 with TRBJ2-7; 10 bases align to TRBD1. The CDR3 coding sequence is TGTGCCACCTGGAGCGGGACAGGGGCCCCTAATGAGGAGCAGTACTTC. Encoded protein: CATWSGTGAPNEEQYF.